This T cell receptor beta chain emerged from a study of cytomegalovirus exposure and HLA in healthy donors. Across the whole study: The 120 or so validation repertoires used a platform that matched the one used for the approximately 700 first-cohort repertoires, as a later analysis reported. General study findings and limits: The TCR clusters that emerged in the first cohort tended, a later analysis found, to co-occur in the approximately 130 validation repertoires. Cytomegalovirus-associated status was assigned to about 180 TCR beta chains.

The assay was immunoSEQ multiplex PCR, and TCRdb's table has in-frame clones only and misses some. The table lists more than 120,000 clones, around 90% of them singletons. Turning to this clone: What it binds is unknown.

The study drew the donors from its roughly 110-subject validation cohort, separate from the roughly 670-subject first cohort. Material for sequencing was PBMCs. This TCR was recovered from a man between 18 and 29 years old in good health and CMV-seropositive.

CDR3 DNA: TGTGCCAGCAGCTTAGCACTGGGACCAGGGGGTTTCTACGAGCAGTACTTC. Translation gives CASSLALGPGGFYEQYF. V and J are TRBV11-1 and TRBJ2-7; 7 bases line up with TRBD1. Trimming removed 0 bases from V and 3 bases from J; junction bases left unmatched: 11. There are 17 residues in the CDR3. Germline values: CDR1 SGHAT, CDR2 FQDESV (reference sequence). Filled out from reference TRBV11-1 and TRBJ2-7, the complete variable domain reads EAEVAQSPRYKITEKSQAVAFWCDPISGHATLYWYRQILGQGPELLVQFQDESVVDDSQLPKDRFSAERLKGVDSTLKIQPAELGDSAMYLCASSLALGPGGFYEQYFGPGTRLTVT.